The source of this T cell receptor beta chain is a study of beta chain features in type 1 diabetes. About the study: Sorted cells, more than 95,000,000 in number, were examined across all samples.

Study results and caveats: Here, the possible influence of HLA type (on TCRB rearrangement) remained unresolved.

This clone appeared a few times. Its matching antigen is unknown. Sequencing targeted expressed TCRB transcripts, as all isolated RNA had been reverse transcribed. An average approximately 4 million reads came from naive, central memory and regulatory T cell samples. Generated by immunoSEQ multiplex PCR, the TCRdb table keeps only in-frame clones and is missing some. The sample includes 310,000 or so clones, approximately 11% of them seen just once. Trimming took off 0 bases at V and 4 bases at J, with 14 bases between the two ends. Germline CDR1 and CDR2: SGHRS and YFSETQ. The CDR3 is 15 amino acids. Specimen: naive CD4+ T cells from blood. The TCR was taken from a woman in her twenties or thirties in good health. The rearrangement links TRBV5-1 to TRBJ2-7, with a possible D match to TRBD1 (5 bases). The CDR3 DNA reads TGCGCCAGCAGCTTGGCTTCAGGGAATCCGTACGAGCAGTACTTC. As protein: CASSLASGNPYEQYF. Filled out from reference TRBV5-1 and TRBJ2-7, the complete variable domain reads KAGVTQTPRYLIKTRGQQVTLSCSPISGHRSVSWYQQTPGQGLQFLFEYFSETQRNKGNFPGRFSGRQFSNSRSEMNVSTLELGDSALYLCASSLASGNPYEQYFGPGTRLTVT.